This record concerns one T cell receptor beta chain sequence. The authors' processing: Reference gene primer amplification gave nucleated cell count estimates. Generated by immunoSEQ multiplex PCR, the TCRdb table keeps only in-frame clones and is missing some. The V and J calls and the clone size are those of that table, but D and trimming were determined from the DNA. The sample yields around 140,000 clones, about 77% seen once. This sample is drawn from a study of blood T cell repertoires in COVID-19. The overall study: Sources were T cells, B-cell-depleted T cells, or PBMCs; the material itself was cDNA or gDNA.

The sample comprised peripheral blood. This clonotype was sampled from a woman between 50 and 59 years old with active or convalescent COVID-19.

CDR3 residues: CASSQDLGGTGSYQETQYF. In DNA form, the CDR3 reads TGTGCCAGCAGCCAAGATCTGGGTGGGACAGGGAGTTACCAAGAGACCCAGTACTTC. This rearrangement joins TRBV3-1 (or the pseudogene TRBV3-2) to TRBJ2-5, with 9 positions matching TRBD1. The CDR3 has 19 residues. Germline CDR1 is LGHDT and CDR2 is YNNKEL (reference sequence). The V segment lost 0 bases and the J segment 0 bases; nucleotides outside the gene matches: 11.